This T cell receptor (beta chain) was documented in a study of CD8 T cells in ankylosing spondylitis. A word on this clonotype: Its antigen is as yet unknown.

Study conclusions and caveats: In synovial fluid and blood from reactive arthritis, some motif variants were previously reported.

In making TCR beta libraries, quantitative 5'-RACE with molecular barcodes was used. Each CDR3 protein is one row after TCRdb ran MiXCR on the 5' RACE reads. Altogether 300,000 to 350,000 distinct CDR3 sequences are present, roughly 14% being singletons, with the ten largest covering approximately 1.1%. V gave up 3 bases and J gave up 2 bases, with 23 bases separating them. The V gene's germline CDR1 is LGHDT and CDR2 YNNKEL (reference sequence). The CDR3 extends over 18 amino acids. The clonotype originates from a male donor with ankylosing spondylitis or in good health (not recorded which). What was sequenced was blood, either unsorted or a sorted T cell fraction (not recorded which). The chain combines TRBV3-1 with TRBJ2-7, with a tentative D call TRBD1 (6 bases). This chain's CDR3 is CASSQTTGWGHDPYEQYF. DNA for the CDR3: TGTGCCAGCAGCCAGACCACAGGTTGGGGGCACGACCCCTACGAGCAGTACTTC.